This TCR beta chain was recorded in a study of cytomegalovirus exposure and HLA in healthy donors. General study points: Immune exposure data for these donors was limited to CMV serostatus. Earlier analysis looked at TCR beta V segments, and most were productive about 87% or about 30% of the time. Later analysis indicated greater clonal expansion among HLA-associated TCR beta chains than among equally common other chains.

The length of the CDR3 is 16 residues. CDR1 MGHRA and CDR2 YSYEKL come from the germline V gene. The PCR made use of 60 Vbeta and 13 Jbeta primers. The table came from immunoSEQ multiplex PCR; TCRdb's copy has only in-frame clones and leaves some out. The data show about 120,000 clones, 70% to 90% seen once. On this clone itself: No antigen is known for it.

The source material was PBMCs. V gene TRBV4-1 combines with J gene TRBJ2-5; no clear D gene. The J call may be in error: the DNA end matches TRBJ2-7 better. The source is a man aged 18 to 29 in good health and CMV-seropositive. This CDR3 is CASSQDSLSWGYEQYF. For the CDR3, the DNA is TGCGCCAGCAGCCAAGATTCTTTGAGTTGGGGCTACGAGCAGTACTTC.